The source of this TCR beta chain is a study of T cell responses to AZD1222 COVID-19 vaccine. CDR3 size: 14 residues. CDR1 and CDR2 from the germline V gene are LNHDA and SQIVND (reference sequence). V lost 3 bases and J lost 0, with 7 bases in between. Sequencing used immunoSEQ multiplex PCR; TCRdb keeps in-frame clones, though not all of them. The sample carries 80,000 to 90,000 clones, around 90% recorded once. A remark on this clone: Its specificity is unknown.

Study-level points and caveats: The study identified only six AZD1222 recipients as seropositive at baseline. Elevations in Spike-specific TCR breadth and depth followed administration of two AZD1222 doses. There were mostly white British donors and more females than males, and clonal diversity was possibly underestimated.

The chain couples TRBV19 to TRBJ2-3; a possible D gene is TRBD2 (6 bases). Sequences were derived from peripheral blood, sampled on day 0 of AZD1222 vaccination. This TCR was sampled from an adult in good health. The DNA for the CDR3 is TGTGCCAGTAGTATCCGGGGGAGCACAGATACGCAGTATTTT. It codes for CASSIRGSTDTQYF.